The TCR beta chain described here comes from a study of metastatic and nonmetastatic thyroid tumors. Findings and caveats of the study: Relative to benign nodules, malignant thyroid tumors were reportedly characterized by significantly elevated TCR beta diversity in blood and tumor.

Patients had received no treatment of any kind before thyroid surgery. This clone is medium-sized (0.01 to 0.1%) within its sample. Its target is not known. TCRdb re-clonotyped the PCR reads via MiXCR. The repertoire holds roughly 30,000 clones, approximately 22% seen once, with around two fifths in the top ten. Deletions cut 5 bases from V and 4 bases from J, with 14 bases between. The length of the CDR3 is 15 residues. This receptor was obtained from a female donor with papillary thyroid cancer or a benign thyroid nodule (not recorded which). Some clones in this sample may be carry-over from other donors' samples. The specimen was blood. The V call is TRBV12-3 or TRBV12-4, the J call TRBJ2-2; a possible D gene is TRBD1 (6 bases). In nucleotides, the CDR3 is TGTGCCAGCAGTCTGTTTCTAGGGGGCACCGGGGAGCTGTTTTTT. Its translation is CASSLFLGGTGELFF.